This is a list of T cell receptor beta chains from one sample in a study of pediatric ulcerative colitis. Using immunoSEQ multiplex PCR, the repertoire was profiled, and TCRdb retains in-frame clones only, with some absent. The table shows under 30,000 clones, with 65% to 80% occurring only once. Sequenced sample: gut tissue. The source of these receptors is a boy aged 5-17 years with severe ulcerative colitis. The CDR3 runs from the conserved cysteine through the conserved F or W. The order of the fields is V gene, J gene, D gene, clone size, CDR3 protein, CDR3 DNA. A D gene is named only where the DNA matches it firmly. Clone size is given for some rows only: seen once, a few or many times, or a class if the clone is expanded.

TRBV5-5	TRBJ2-1	NA	NA	CASSQVGATQGLNEQFF	TGTGCCAGCAGCCAAGTTGGGGCGACACAGGGTCTCAATGAGCAGTTCTTC
TRBV4-2	TRBJ2-7	TRBD2	NA	CASSQVLADRYEQYF	TGTGCCAGCAGCCAAGTACTAGCGGACCGGTACGAGCAGTACTTC
TRBV7-9	TRBJ1-4	NA	few	CASSPRDTLFF	TGTGCCAGCAGCCCGCGGGACACCCTGTTTTTT
TRBV30	TRBJ2-7	NA	few	CAWKSRDEQYF	TGTGCCTGGAAGTCGAGAGACGAGCAGTACTTC
TRBV18	TRBJ2-7	NA	NA	CASSPPSSSNEQYF	TGTGCCAGCTCACCACCGTCTTCGTCGAACGAGCAGTACTTC
TRBV5-1	TRBJ1-4	NA	few	CASSPYGPPEKLFF	TGCGCCAGCAGCCCTTATGGGCCCCCTGAAAAACTGTTTTTT
TRBV6-5	TRBJ2-7	NA	NA	CASKAPSSAEQYF	TGTGCCAGCAAGGCCCCATCTAGTGCCGAGCAGTACTTC
TRBV5-1	TRBJ1-1	NA	NA	CASSTGNTEAFF	TGCGCCAGCAGCACAGGGAACACTGAAGCTTTCTTT
TRBV5-6	TRBJ1-2	TRBD1	NA	CASSSGGRDYGYTF	TGTGCCAGCAGCTCAGGGGGCAGGGACTATGGCTACACCTTC
TRBV6-1	TRBJ2-2	NA	NA	CASSEAHITNTGELFF	TGTGCCAGCAGTGAAGCGCACATCACGAACACCGGGGAGCTGTTTTTT
TRBV6-1	TRBJ2-5	NA	once	CASSEWGDQETQYF	TGTGCCAGCAGTGAATGGGGGGATCAAGAGACCCAGTACTTC
TRBV19	TRBJ1-5	NA	NA	CASCLGSNQPQHF	TGTGCCAGTTGCCTAGGAAGCAATCAGCCCCAGCATTTT
TRBV7-9	TRBJ2-7	TRBD1	medium-sized	CASSLTGQGMFYEQYF	TGTGCCAGCAGCTTAACGGGACAGGGTATGTTCTACGAGCAGTACTTC
TRBV7-9	TRBJ2-5	TRBD2	NA	CASSLGGGETQYF	TGTGCCAGCAGCTTAGGCGGGGGGGAGACCCAGTACTTC
TRBV15	TRBJ2-7	NA	NA	CATSRGAYEQYF	TGTGCCACCAGCAGAGGAGCTTACGAGCAGTACTTC
TRBV2	TRBJ2-1	NA	NA	CASSLGTYYNEQFF	TGTGCCAGCAGCCTGGGGACTTACTACAATGAGCAGTTCTTC
TRBV14	TRBJ1-1	NA	few	CASSAQAAAEAFF	TGTGCCAGCAGCGCACAGGCGGCCGCTGAAGCTTTCTTT
TRBV7-2	TRBJ2-5	NA	NA	CASSFTAPPATQYF	TGTGCCAGCAGCTTTACTGCGCCACCGGCGACCCAGTACTTC
TRBV2	TRBJ1-5	NA	NA	CASSEGFVGSLSNQPQHF	TGTGCCAGCAGTGAAGGTTTCGTGGGCAGCCTGAGCAATCAGCCCCAGCATTTT
TRBV5-1	TRBJ2-3	TRBD2	NA	CASSLAVQVAGSDTQYF	TGCGCCAGCAGCTTGGCCGTACAGGTAGCGGGATCGGATACGCAGTATTTT
TRBV6-1	TRBJ2-3	TRBD2	NA	CASSELAGVSSSTDTQYF	TGTGCCAGCAGTGAACTAGCGGGAGTCTCTTCTAGCACAGATACGCAGTATTTT
TRBV6-5	TRBJ1-4	NA	NA	CASMVGEGGTEKLFF	TGTGCCAGCATGGTTGGAGAAGGGGGGACTGAAAAACTGTTTTTT
TRBV15	TRBJ2-6	TRBD1	NA	CATTRDRGHSGANVLTF	TGTGCCACCACCAGGGACAGGGGGCATTCTGGGGCCAACGTCCTGACTTTC
TRBV5-1	TRBJ2-2	NA	NA	CASTLGSSGGGNTGELFF	TGCGCCAGCACCCTAGGGTCAAGCGGAGGTGGGAACACCGGGGAGCTGTTTTTT
TRBV11-2	TRBJ2-7	NA	NA	CASSPKGGSYEQYF	TGTGCCAGCAGCCCGAAGGGTGGCTCCTACGAGCAGTACTTC
TRBV14	TRBJ1-5	NA	few	CASSQDRPLGGSDNQPQHF	TGTGCCAGCAGCCAAGATCGGCCCCTCGGCGGGAGCGATAATCAGCCCCAGCATTTT
TRBV6-6	TRBJ2-7	NA	few	CASSYSRGYEQYF	TGTGCCAGCAGTTACTCGCGGGGCTACGAGCAGTACTTC
TRBV15	TRBJ2-2	TRBD2	NA	CATSRTSDTGELFF	TGTGCCACCAGCAGGACTAGCGACACCGGGGAGCTGTTTTTT
TRBV29-1	TRBJ1-2	TRBD1	NA	CSVDRAYGYTF	TGCAGCGTGGACAGGGCCTATGGCTACACCTTC
TRBV30	TRBJ2-2	NA	NA	CAWRPGITGELFF	TGTGCCTGGCGACCAGGGATCACCGGGGAGCTGTTTTTT
TRBV19	TRBJ2-7	TRBD2	medium-sized	CASSELAGGRYEQYF	TGTGCCAGTAGTGAACTAGCGGGAGGAAGGTACGAGCAGTACTTC
TRBV15	TRBJ2-1	TRBD2	NA	CATSSRFSSGRANNEQFF	TGTGCCACCAGCAGCCGATTTTCTAGCGGGAGGGCCAACAATGAGCAGTTCTTC
TRBV4-3	TRBJ2-5	NA	NA	CASSHPSPTGLEKQETQYF	TGCGCCAGCAGCCATCCCTCTCCGACGGGACTTGAAAAACAAGAGACCCAGTACTTC